This record concerns one T cell receptor beta chain sequence. The sample belongs to a study of blood T cell repertoires in COVID-19. About the study: The analysed material was cDNA or gDNA that came from T cells, B-cell-depleted T cells, or PBMCs.

Authors' data handling: Estimation of nucleated cell counts was performed using reference gene primer amplification. This table comes from immunoSEQ multiplex PCR, and its TCRdb copy is limited to in-frame clones, with some not included. V and J calls and clone size are as listed in that table; D and trimming were resolved from the DNA. The table shows around 80,000 clones, with 65% to 85% occurring only once. Patients of the Seattle cohort, enrolled during active infection, were followed longitudinally. This CDR3 is built from 16 residues. The V gene end was trimmed by 4 bases and the J gene end by 1 base; junction bases not matched to a gene: 7. Germline CDR1 reads SGDLS; CDR2 reads YYNGEE.

The genes are TRBV9 and TRBJ2-2, with 7 positions matching TRBD2. The source material was peripheral blood. The clonotype comes from a man aged 50 or older with COVID-19, enrolled during active disease. CDR3 bases: TGTGCCAGCAGCCCTACGGCTAGCGGGAACACCGGGGAGCTGTTTTTT. As protein: CASSPTASGNTGELFF.